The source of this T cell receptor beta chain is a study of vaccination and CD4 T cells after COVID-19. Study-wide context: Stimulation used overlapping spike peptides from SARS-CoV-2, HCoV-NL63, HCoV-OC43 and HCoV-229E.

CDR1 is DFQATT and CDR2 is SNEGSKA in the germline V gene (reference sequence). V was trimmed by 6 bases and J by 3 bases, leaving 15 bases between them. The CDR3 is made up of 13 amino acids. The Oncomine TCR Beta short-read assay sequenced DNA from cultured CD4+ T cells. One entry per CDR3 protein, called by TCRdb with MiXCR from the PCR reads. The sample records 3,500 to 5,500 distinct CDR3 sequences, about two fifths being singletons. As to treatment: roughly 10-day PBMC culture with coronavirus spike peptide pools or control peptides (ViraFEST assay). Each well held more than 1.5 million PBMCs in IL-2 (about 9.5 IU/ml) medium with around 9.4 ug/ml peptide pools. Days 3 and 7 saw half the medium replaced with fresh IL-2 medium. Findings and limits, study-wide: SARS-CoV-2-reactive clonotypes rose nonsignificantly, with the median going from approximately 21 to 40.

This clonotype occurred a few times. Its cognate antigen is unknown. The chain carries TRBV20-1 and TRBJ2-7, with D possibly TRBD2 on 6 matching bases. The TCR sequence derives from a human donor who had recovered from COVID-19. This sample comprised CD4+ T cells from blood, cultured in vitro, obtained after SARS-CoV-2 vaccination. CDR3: CSARTGGFYEQYF. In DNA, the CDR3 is TGCAGTGCGCGGACTGGGGGGTTCTACGAGCAGTACTTC.